This T cell receptor (beta chain) emerged from a study of cytomegalovirus exposure and HLA in healthy donors. CDR1 and CDR2 from the germline V gene are SNHLY and FYNNEI. The V segment lost 5 bases and the J segment 6 bases; nucleotides outside the gene matches: 3. The CDR3 sequence is 13 residues long. With regard to this clone: Its antigen remains unknown.

With 60 Vbeta and 13 Jbeta primers, the PCR was carried out. Assay: immunoSEQ multiplex PCR; the TCRdb copy retains only in-frame clones and omits some. In all, the sample yields about 50,000 clones. Points from the study as a whole: Reportedly, a later analysis found an Asian-associated ancestry cluster had fewer N-insertions than the approximately 600-donor mean. Later analysis showed most CMV-associated TCR beta chains appearing HLA-restricted.

Sequencing input: PBMCs. This TCR derives from a man between 18 and 29 years old in good health and CMV-seropositive. The chain has TRBV2 and TRBJ1-5; TRBD1 agrees at 8 bases. The CDR3 DNA follows: TGTGCCAGCAGTTCAGGGGGCGTTCAGCCCCAGCATTTT. Translation: CASSSGGVQPQHF. Filled out from reference TRBV2 and TRBJ1-5, the complete variable domain reads EPEVTQTPSHQVTQMGQEVILRCVPISNHLYFYWYRQILGQKVEFLVSFYNNEISEKSEIFDDQFSVERPDGSNFTLKIRSTKLEDSAMYFCASSSGGVQPQHFGDGTRLSIL.